The 14 T cell receptor beta chains below all came from one sample that was sequenced in a study of cytomegalovirus exposure and HLA in healthy donors. Amplification used 60 Vbeta primers and 13 Jbeta primers. Clones were sequenced by immunoSEQ multiplex PCR, and TCRdb holds only the in-frame ones, with some missing. The table has 95,000 to 150,000 clones, 50% to 75% seen once. Specimen: PBMCs. These receptors all come from a woman in her 40s in good health and CMV-seropositive.

This chain links TRBV5-1 with TRBJ2-2, with TRBD2 as a possible D gene (6 bases). The germline V and J ends were trimmed by 0 bases and 4 bases, with 10 bases remaining between them. Per the germline V gene, CDR1 is SGHRS and CDR2 is YFSETQ. The CDR3 is made up of 15 amino acids. DNA for the CDR3: TGCGCCAGCAGCTTGGTGGCGGGACCCACCGGGGAGCTGTTTTTT. This gives the protein CASSLVAGPTGELFF.

This clone was seen a few times. The genes are TRBV15 and TRBJ2-7; tentative D call: TRBD2 (6 bases). V lost 5 bases to trimming and J lost 3 bases, with 14 bases between them. The CDR3 loop spans 14 amino acids. Germline values: CDR1 LNHNV, CDR2 YYDKDF (reference sequence). The DNA of the CDR3 is TGTGCCACCAGCCCAGGAGGGGTACGCTACGAGCAGTACTTC. Its protein product is CATSPGGVRYEQYF.

This clone was picked up many times. The V gene is TRBV2, the J gene TRBJ1-2; D is uncertain. Trimming stripped 4 bases from V and 2 bases from J, with 11 bases between. The CDR3 is 14 amino acids. CDR1 is SNHLY and CDR2 is FYNNEI in the germline V gene. CDR3 sequence: CASSGEATNYGYTF. The CDR3 bases are TGTGCCAGCAGTGGGGAGGCTACAAACTATGGCTACACCTTC.

The CDR3 spells CASSLGGEGPQHF. The CDR3 nucleotides read TGTGCCAGCAGCTTAGGTGGCGAGGGGCCCCAGCATTTT. The V gene is TRBV7-3, the J gene TRBJ1-5; D call uncertain. The V gene lost 2 bases and the J gene lost 9 bases, with 11 bases spanning the gap. Germline CDR1 reads SGHTA; CDR2 reads FQGTGA. This CDR3 is built from 13 residues. The full variable domain, with the rest looked up from reference TRBV7-3 and TRBJ1-5, is GAGVSQTPSNKVTEKGKYVELRCDPISGHTALYWYRQSLGQGPEFLIYFQGTGAADDSGLPNDRFFAVRPEGSVSTLKIQRTERGDSAVYLCASSLGGEGPQHFGDGTRLSIL.

The V and J genes are TRBV4-1 and TRBJ2-7, with 8 bases identical to TRBD1. J lost 2 bases, V lost 0 bases, and 6 bases had no gene match. The germline CDR1 and CDR2 sequences are MGHRA and YSYEKL. This CDR3 spans 16 amino acids. The DNA for the CDR3 is TGCGCCAGCAGCCAAGATAGGACAGGGACGACCTACGAGCAGTACTTC. It encodes CASSQDRTGTTYEQYF.

The chain is built from TRBV12-5 and TRBJ2-7; 12 positions match TRBD1. With 5 bases clipped from V and 5 bases from J, the junction kept 4 bases outside the gene matches. The CDR3 loop spans 14 amino acids. Germline values: CDR1 LGHNT, CDR2 FRNRAP. The CDR3 is CASGLGTGGHEQYF. The CDR3, as DNA: TGTGCTAGTGGTCTCGGGACAGGGGGCCACGAGCAGTACTTC. Full variable domain (remainder filled in from reference TRBV12-5 and TRBJ2-7): DARVTQTPRHKVTEMGQEVTMRCQPILGHNTVFWYRQTMMQGLELLAYFRNRAPLDDSGMPKDRFSAEMPDATLATLKIQPSEPRDSAVYFCASGLGTGGHEQYFGPGTRLTVT.

The chain recombines TRBV6-6 with TRBJ1-1; D gene uncertain. The CDR3 length is 14 residues. V was shortened by 0 bases and J by 1 base, with 6 bases between the two germline ends. Germline V gene lookup returns CDR1 MNHNY and CDR2 SVGAGI (reference sequence). The CDR3 DNA reads as TGTGCCAGCAGTTACTCGGCCAGGAACACTGAAGCTTTCTTT. This gives the protein CASSYSARNTEAFF.

The rearrangement joins TRBV4-1 to TRBJ2-2; D is undetermined. V was trimmed by 0 bases and J by 6 bases, leaving 8 bases between them. This CDR3 region has 14 residues. Per germline, CDR1 MGHRA and CDR2 YSYEKL. Here the CDR3 reads CASSQDLASGELFF. CDR3 coding DNA: TGCGCCAGCAGCCAAGATTTGGCTTCCGGGGAGCTGTTTTTT.

This chain connects TRBV6-1 to TRBJ2-7; TRBD1 matches 7 bases. Germline CDR1 MNHNS, CDR2 SASEGT. The CDR3 is 13 residues long. V lost 6 bases, J lost 2 bases, and 4 bases stayed unmatched. The CDR3 protein is CASRETGTYEQYF. CDR3 nucleotide sequence: TGTGCCAGCAGGGAGACAGGGACCTACGAGCAGTACTTC.

CDR3 amino acids: CASSPRDRGGYTF. CDR3 in DNA: TGTGCCAGCAGCCCGCGGGACAGGGGTGGCTACACCTTC. The chain links TRBV5-8 to TRBJ1-2; 10 bases align to TRBD1. In germline, CDR1 is SGHTS, CDR2 YDEGEE. CDR3 length: 13 amino acids. V was pared by 4 bases and J by 7 bases, with 4 bases of the junction left unmatched. The full variable domain, rest sourced from reference TRBV5-8 and TRBJ1-2, is EAGVTQSPTHLIKTRGQQATLRCSPISGHTSVYWYQQALGLGLQFLLWYDEGEERNRGNFPPRFSGRQFPNYSSELNVNALELEDSALYLCASSPRDRGGYTFGSGTRLTVV.

This clone was observed a few times. This chain uses TRBV5-1 with TRBJ2-3; D is possibly TRBD2 (5 bases). This CDR3 contains 13 residues. Per the germline V gene, CDR1 is SGHRS and CDR2 is YFSETQ. The V gene lost 4 bases and the J gene lost 2 bases, with 8 bases spanning the gap. The CDR3 DNA is TGCGCCAGCAGCCCTCTAGCCACAGATACGCAGTATTTT. It codes for CASSPLATDTQYF.

This clone came up a few times. The chain carries TRBV5-8 and TRBJ2-2; TRBD2 agrees at 12 bases. The CDR3 runs 18 residues. The V segment lost 3 bases and the J segment 1 base; nucleotides outside the gene matches: 7. Germline CDR1 is SGHTS and CDR2 is YDEGEE. The CDR3 is CASSSWTSGVVNTGELFF. In DNA, the CDR3 is TGTGCCAGCAGCTCGTGGACTAGCGGGGTGGTGAACACCGGGGAGCTGTTTTTT.

The genes are TRBV7-6 and TRBJ2-5; D is ambiguous. Trimming took off 1 base at V and 5 bases at J, with 5 bases between the two ends. Germline loops: CDR1 SGHVS, CDR2 FNYEAQ. The CDR3 runs to 12 residues. CDR3 sequence: CASSLDSETQYF. In nucleotides, the CDR3 is TGTGCCAGCAGCTTAGATTCGGAGACCCAGTACTTC.

The chain joins TRBV5-1 to TRBJ1-3, with D possibly TRBD1 on 5 matching bases. Trimming left V 0 bases short and J 0 bases short, with 7 bases between. The CDR3 runs 15 residues. Per the germline V gene, CDR1 is SGHRS and CDR2 is YFSETQ. Here the CDR3 reads CASSLGQNSGNTIYF. The CDR3 DNA reads as TGCGCCAGCAGCTTGGGACAGAACTCTGGAAACACCATATATTTT.